This TCR beta chain is from a study of blood T cells in healthy people across ages. Donor samples were obtained from healthy Caucasian individuals from Russia, aged roughly 6 to 90. Roughly 10 milliliters of peripheral blood were drawn from each donor. This CDR3 region has 14 residues. Germline assignment: CDR1 DFQATT and CDR2 SNEGSKA (reference sequence). Together with a sample-barcoded 5' primer, a J-beta primer mix was included in a second PCR lasting about 6 to 11 cycles. One entry per CDR3 protein results from TCRdb running MiXCR on the 5' RACE reads. The sample lists some 640,000 distinct CDR3 sequences, approximately 30% seen once, with around 14% in the top ten.

The source is a woman of 80 years or more in good health. The specimen sequenced was blood. J is TRBJ2-4 and V is TRBV20-1; 7 nucleotides align to TRBD1. The assigned J gene may be wrong: the sequence end matches TRBJ2-5 better. The CDR3 DNA is TGCAGTGCTCTGGCGAGGGGGCATCAAGAGACCCAGTACTTC. This sequence encodes CSALARGHQETQYF.